This T cell receptor (beta chain) was found in a study of blood T cell repertoires in COVID-19. For the study at large: Sample material is recorded as cDNA or gDNA derived from T cells, B-cell-depleted T cells, or PBMCs.

Per the authors' pipeline: Nucleated cell counts were estimated from reference gene primer amplification. Produced via immunoSEQ multiplex PCR; TCRdb's table is partial and in-frame only. V, J and clone size derive from that table, while D and trimming were established from the DNA sequence. The table includes 200,000 to 250,000 clones, 80% to 85% detected once. Germline V CDR1 and CDR2: ENHRY, SYGVKD. Trimming cost V 4 bases and J 7 bases; bases outside gene matches: 6. CDR3 length equals 13 residues. The receptor was isolated from a woman aged 60-75 years with acute or convalescent COVID-19. The rearrangement uses TRBV10-3 and TRBJ1-2; 7 bases line up with TRBD1. The specimen was peripheral blood. This CDR3 is CAISGIGTAGYTF. CDR3 nucleotide sequence: TGTGCCATCAGTGGAATAGGGACAGCTGGCTACACCTTC.